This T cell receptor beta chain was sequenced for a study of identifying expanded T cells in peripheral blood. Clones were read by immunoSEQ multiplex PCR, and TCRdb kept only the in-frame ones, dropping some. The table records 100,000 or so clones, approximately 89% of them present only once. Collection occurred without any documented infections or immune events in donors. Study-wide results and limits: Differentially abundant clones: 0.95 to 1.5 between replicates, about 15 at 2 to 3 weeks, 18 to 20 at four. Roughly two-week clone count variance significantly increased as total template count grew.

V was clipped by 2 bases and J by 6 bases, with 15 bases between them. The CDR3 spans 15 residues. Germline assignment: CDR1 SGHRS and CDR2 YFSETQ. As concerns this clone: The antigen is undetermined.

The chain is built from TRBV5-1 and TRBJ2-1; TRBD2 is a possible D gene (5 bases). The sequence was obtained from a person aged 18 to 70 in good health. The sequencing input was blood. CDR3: CASSLAPRRSNEQFF. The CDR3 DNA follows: TGCGCCAGCAGCTTAGCCCCTCGGAGGAGCAATGAGCAGTTCTTC.